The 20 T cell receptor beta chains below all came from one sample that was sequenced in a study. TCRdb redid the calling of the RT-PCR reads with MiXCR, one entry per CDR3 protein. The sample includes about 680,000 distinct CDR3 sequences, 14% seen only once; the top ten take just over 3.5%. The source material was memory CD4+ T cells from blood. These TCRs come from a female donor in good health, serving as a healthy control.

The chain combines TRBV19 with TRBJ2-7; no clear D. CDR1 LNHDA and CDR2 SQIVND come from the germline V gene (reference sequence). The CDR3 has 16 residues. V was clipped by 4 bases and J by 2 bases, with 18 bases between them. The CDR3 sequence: CASSTTSSYPPYEQYF. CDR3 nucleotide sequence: TGTGCCAGTAGTACCACATCAAGCTACCCCCCCTACGAGCAGTACTTC. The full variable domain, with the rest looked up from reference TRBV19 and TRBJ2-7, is DGGITQSPKYLFRKEGQNVTLSCEQNLNHDAMYWYRQDPGQGLRLIYYSQIVNDFQKGDIAEGYSVSREKKESFPLTVTSAQKNPTAFYLCASSTTSSYPPYEQYFGPGTRLTVT.

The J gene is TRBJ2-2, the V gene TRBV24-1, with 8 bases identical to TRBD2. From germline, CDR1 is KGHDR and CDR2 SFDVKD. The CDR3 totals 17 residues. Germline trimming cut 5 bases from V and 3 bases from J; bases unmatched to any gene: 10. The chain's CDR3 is CATSAGGAGIHTGELFF. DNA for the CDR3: TGTGCCACCAGTGCCGGGGGGGCAGGGATTCACACCGGGGAGCTGTTTTTT.

The CDR3 spells CASKGTGNTEAFF. DNA for the CDR3: TGTGCCAGCAAAGGAACAGGGAACACTGAAGCTTTCTTT. The chain combines TRBV6-5 with TRBJ1-1, with D possibly TRBD1 on 5 matching bases. The V end was cut by 7 bases, the J end by 1 base, with 10 bases between. The CDR3 covers 13 residues. Germline CDR1 MNHEY, CDR2 SVGAGI.

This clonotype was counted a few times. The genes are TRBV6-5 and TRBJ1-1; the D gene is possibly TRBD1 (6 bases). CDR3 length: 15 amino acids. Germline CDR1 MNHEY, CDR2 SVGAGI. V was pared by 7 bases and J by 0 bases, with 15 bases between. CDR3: CASKPRGLMNTEAFF. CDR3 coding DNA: TGTGCCAGCAAGCCCAGGGGCCTAATGAACACTGAAGCTTTCTTT.

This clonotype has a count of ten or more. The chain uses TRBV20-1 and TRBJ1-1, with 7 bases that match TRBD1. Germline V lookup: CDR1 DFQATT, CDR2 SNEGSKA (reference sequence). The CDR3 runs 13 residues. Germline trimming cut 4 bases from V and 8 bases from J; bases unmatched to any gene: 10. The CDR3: CSANRDRASEAFF. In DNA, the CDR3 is TGCAGTGCTAACCGAGACAGGGCTTCCGAAGCTTTCTTT.

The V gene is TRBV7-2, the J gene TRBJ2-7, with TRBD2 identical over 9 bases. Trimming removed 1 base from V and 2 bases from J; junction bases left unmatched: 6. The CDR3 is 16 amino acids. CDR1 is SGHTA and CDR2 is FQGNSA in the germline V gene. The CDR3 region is CASSLVGGRGTYEQYF. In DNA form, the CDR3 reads TGTGCCAGCAGCTTAGTAGGCGGGAGGGGTACCTACGAGCAGTACTTC.

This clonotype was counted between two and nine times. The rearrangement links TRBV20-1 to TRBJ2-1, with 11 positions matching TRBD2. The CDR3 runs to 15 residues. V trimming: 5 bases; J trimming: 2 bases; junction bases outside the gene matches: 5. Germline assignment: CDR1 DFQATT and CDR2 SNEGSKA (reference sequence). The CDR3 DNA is TGCAGTGCTCAAAATAGCGGGGGGGCCTACAATGAGCAGTTCTTC. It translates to CSAQNSGGAYNEQFF.

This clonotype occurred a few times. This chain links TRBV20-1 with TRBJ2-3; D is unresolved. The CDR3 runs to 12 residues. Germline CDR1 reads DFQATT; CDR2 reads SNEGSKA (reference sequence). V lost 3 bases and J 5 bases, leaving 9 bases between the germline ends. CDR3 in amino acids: CSARLSGDTQYF. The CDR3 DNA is TGCAGTGCTAGGTTATCTGGAGATACGCAGTATTTT.

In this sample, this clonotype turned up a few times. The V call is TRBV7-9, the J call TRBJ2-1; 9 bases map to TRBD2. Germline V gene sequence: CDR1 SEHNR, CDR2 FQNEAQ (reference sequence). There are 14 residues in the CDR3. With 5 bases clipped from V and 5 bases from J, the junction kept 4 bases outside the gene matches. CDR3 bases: TGTGCCAGCAGCCGACTAGCGGAAAACAATGAGCAGTTCTTC. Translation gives CASSRLAENNEQFF. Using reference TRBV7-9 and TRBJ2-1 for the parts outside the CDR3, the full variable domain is DTGVSQNPRHKITKRGQNVTFRCDPISEHNRLYWYRQTLGQGPEFLTYFQNEAQLEKSRLLSDRFSAERPKGSFSTLEIQRTEQGDSAMYLCASSRLAENNEQFFGPGTRLTVL.

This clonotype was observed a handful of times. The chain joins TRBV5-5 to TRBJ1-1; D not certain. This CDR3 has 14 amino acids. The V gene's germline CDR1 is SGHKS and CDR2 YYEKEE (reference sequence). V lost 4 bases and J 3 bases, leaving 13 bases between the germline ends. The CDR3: CASSLRMGYTEAFF. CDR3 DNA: TGTGCCAGCAGCCTCAGGATGGGGTACACTGAAGCTTTCTTT.

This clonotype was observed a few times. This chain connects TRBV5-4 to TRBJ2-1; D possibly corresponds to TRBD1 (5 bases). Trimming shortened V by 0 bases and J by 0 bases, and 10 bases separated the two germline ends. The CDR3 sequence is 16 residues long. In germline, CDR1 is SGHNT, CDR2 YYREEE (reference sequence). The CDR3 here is CASSLGGASSYNEQFF. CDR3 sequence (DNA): TGTGCCAGCAGCTTGGGGGGCGCCAGCTCCTACAATGAGCAGTTCTTC.

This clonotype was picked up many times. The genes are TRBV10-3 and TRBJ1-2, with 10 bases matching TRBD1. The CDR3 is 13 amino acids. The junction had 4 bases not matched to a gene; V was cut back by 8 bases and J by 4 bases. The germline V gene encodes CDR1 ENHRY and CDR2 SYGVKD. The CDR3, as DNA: TGTGCCATCCAAGGGACAGGGGCCTATGGCTACACCTTC. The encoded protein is CAIQGTGAYGYTF.

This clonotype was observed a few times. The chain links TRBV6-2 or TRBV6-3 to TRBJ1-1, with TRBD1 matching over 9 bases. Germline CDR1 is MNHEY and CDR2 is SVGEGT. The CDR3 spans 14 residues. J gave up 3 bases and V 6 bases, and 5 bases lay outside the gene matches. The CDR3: CASRTGQGYTEAFF. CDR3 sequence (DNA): TGTGCCAGCAGAACCGGACAGGGGTACACTGAAGCTTTCTTT.

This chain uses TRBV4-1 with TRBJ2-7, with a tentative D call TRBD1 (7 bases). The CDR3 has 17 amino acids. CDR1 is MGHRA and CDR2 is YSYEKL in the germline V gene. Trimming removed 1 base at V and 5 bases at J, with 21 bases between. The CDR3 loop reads CASSQVPGGTAGHEQYF. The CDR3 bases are TGCGCCAGCAGCCAAGTCCCAGGCGGGACAGCTGGCCACGAGCAGTACTTC.

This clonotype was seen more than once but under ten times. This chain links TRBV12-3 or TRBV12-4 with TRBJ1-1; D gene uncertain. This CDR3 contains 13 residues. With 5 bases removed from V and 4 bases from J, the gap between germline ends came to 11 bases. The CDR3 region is CASSPVGRTEAFF. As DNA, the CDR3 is TGTGCCAGCAGTCCAGTAGGCCGCACTGAAGCTTTCTTT.

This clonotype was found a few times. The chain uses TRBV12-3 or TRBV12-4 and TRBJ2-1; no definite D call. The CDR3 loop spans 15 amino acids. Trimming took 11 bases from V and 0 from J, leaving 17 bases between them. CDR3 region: CACQVGFSSYNEQFF. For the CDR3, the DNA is TGTGCCTGTCAGGTAGGGTTTAGCTCCTACAATGAGCAGTTCTTC.

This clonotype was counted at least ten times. Here the CDR3 reads CASRAGVSASSYEQYF. CDR3 coding DNA: TGTGCCAGCAGGGCCGGAGTCAGTGCGAGCTCCTACGAGCAGTACTTC. The rearrangement uses TRBV12-3 or TRBV12-4 and TRBJ2-7, with unresolved D. V lost 6 bases and J lost 0, with 18 bases in between. The length of the CDR3 is 16 residues.

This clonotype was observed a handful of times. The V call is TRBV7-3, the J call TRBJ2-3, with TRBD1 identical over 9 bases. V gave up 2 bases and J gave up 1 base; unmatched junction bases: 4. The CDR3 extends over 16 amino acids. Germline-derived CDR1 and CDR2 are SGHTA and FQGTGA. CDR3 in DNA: TGTGCCAGCAGCTTAGCAACAGGGGGCCGCACAGATACGCAGTATTTT. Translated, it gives CASSLATGGRTDTQYF.

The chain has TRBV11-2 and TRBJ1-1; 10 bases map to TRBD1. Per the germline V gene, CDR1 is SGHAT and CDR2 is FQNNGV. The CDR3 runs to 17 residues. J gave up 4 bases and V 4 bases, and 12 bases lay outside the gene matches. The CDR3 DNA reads TGTGCCAGCAGCTCCCGGGGACAGGGGTCGGTTGGCACTGAAGCTTTCTTT. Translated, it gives CASSSRGQGSVGTEAFF. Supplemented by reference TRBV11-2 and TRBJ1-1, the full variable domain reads EAGVAQSPRYKIIEKRQSVAFWCNPISGHATLYWYQQILGQGPKLLIQFQNNGVVDDSQLPKDRFSAERLKGVDSTLKIQPAKLEDSAVYLCASSSRGQGSVGTEAFFGQGTRLTVV.

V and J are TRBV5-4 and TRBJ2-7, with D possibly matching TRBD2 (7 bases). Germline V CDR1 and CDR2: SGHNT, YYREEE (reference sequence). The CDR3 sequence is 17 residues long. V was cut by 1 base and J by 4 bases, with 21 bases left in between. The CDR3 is CASSLRSKQGGEYEQYF. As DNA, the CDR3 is TGTGCCAGCAGCTTGAGATCGAAACAGGGAGGGGAGTACGAGCAGTACTTC.